The 3 T cell receptor beta chains listed next were all sequenced from one sample in a study of cytomegalovirus exposure and HLA in healthy donors. 13 Jbeta primers and 60 Vbeta primers were used for the PCR. Assay used: immunoSEQ multiplex PCR; TCRdb lists only in-frame clones, some missing. Of some 110,000 clones in the sample, 75% to 80% are singletons; the top ten hold around 6.1%. The sequenced material came from PBMCs. The origin of the receptors is a man in his fifties or sixties in good health and CMV-seropositive.

The rearrangement links TRBV15 to TRBJ2-6; D ambiguous. The length of the CDR3 is 15 residues. The V end was cut by 0 bases, the J end by 4 bases, with 7 bases between. In germline, CDR1 is LNHNV, CDR2 YYDKDF (reference sequence). The CDR3 is CATSRDLWGANVLTF. DNA of the CDR3: TGTGCCACCAGCAGAGATCTATGGGGGGCCAACGTCCTGACTTTC.

Worth noting for this clone: One junction end disagrees with the germline gene, perhaps due to a read error. The CDR3 DNA reads as TGCGCCAGCAGCCAAGCTGGAGGACCCTTCTTTTTC. Translation gives CASSQAGGPFFF. The chain employs TRBV4-1 and TRBJ2-7, with D maybe TRBD2 (5 bases). Germline CDR1 MGHRA, CDR2 YSYEKL. The CDR3 length is 12 residues.

The chain is built from TRBV2 and TRBJ1-1; 9 bases fit TRBD1. J was trimmed by 6 bases and V by 1 base; bases with no gene match: 6. Looked up from germline, CDR1 is SNHLY and CDR2 is FYNNEI. CDR3 length: 15 amino acids. The CDR3 here is CASSEGTGAKAEAFF. In DNA, the CDR3 is TGTGCCAGCAGTGAAGGGACAGGGGCTAAAGCTGAAGCTTTCTTT.